These T cell receptor beta chains were read from a single sample in a study of blood T cells in healthy people across ages. TCRdb re-called the 5' RACE reads through MiXCR, storing one row per CDR3 protein. The sample includes over a million distinct CDR3 sequences, around 39% seen only once; the top ten take approximately 7.9%. The sequencing sample was made of blood. All receptors derive from a woman under 30 in good health. The CDR3 runs from the conserved cysteine through the conserved F or W. Fields, in order: J gene, V gene, CDR3 protein.

TRBJ2-7 | TRBV4-2 | CASSQDRSGREEQYF
TRBJ2-1 | TRBV7-2 | CASSPLGGRYEQFF
TRBJ2-3 | TRBV2 | CASSTNQGDTQYF
TRBJ1-1 | TRBV7-9 | CASSHRQKGWTEAFF
NA | TRBV6-2/TRBV6-3 | CASSVGRVGEQYF
TRBJ2-1 | TRBV5-6 | CASSSWTSGGVSSYNEQFF
TRBJ2-3 | TRBV7-8 | CASSPWTGSADTQYF
NA | TRBV27 | CASALTGPYEQYF
TRBJ2-1 | TRBV29-1 | CSGEGSSHNEQFF
TRBJ1-5 | TRBV21-1 | CASSKADRENQPQHF
TRBJ1-4 | TRBV7-6 | CASSEQGMATNEKLFF
TRBJ2-3 | TRBV12-3/TRBV12-4 | CASCQTGTDTQYF
TRBJ1-1 | TRBV12-3/TRBV12-4 | CASSGYVATEAFF
TRBJ2-3 | TRBV4-1 | CASSQEGVSDTQYF
TRBJ2-1 | TRBV12-3/TRBV12-4 | CASSLSFRGGEQFF
TRBJ2-1 | TRBV5-6 | CASSPRSGPLNEQFF
NA | TRBV6-6 | CASSYEPRIPYEQYF
TRBJ1-2 | TRBV21-1 | CASRRHPQRRILYGYTF
TRBJ2-2 | TRBV3-1 | CANSQEVLSYTGELFF
TRBJ1-1 | TRBV6-5 | CASRPRYRDTEAFF
TRBJ1-4 | TRBV25-1 | CASSELGPSNEKLFF
TRBJ2-1 | TRBV15 | CATSRVGGPSSYNEQFF
TRBJ2-1 | TRBV27 | CASSPQRASGWFF
TRBJ2-6 | TRBV18 | CASSPMTGGGSGANVLTF
TRBJ1-2 | TRBV3-1 | CASSQAQGYDGYTF